What follows is one T cell receptor beta chain and its context. The sample comes from a study of blood T cell repertoires in COVID-19. This CDR3 is 16 amino acids long. Per germline, CDR1 MNHEY and CDR2 SVGEGT. Trimming cost V 6 bases and J 3 bases; bases outside gene matches: 10. As processed by the authors: Amplification of reference gene primers was used by the study to estimate nucleated cell counts. The data were produced by immunoSEQ multiplex PCR, yet TCRdb's version contains in-frame clones alone and is incomplete. From that table come the V and J calls and clone size; the DNA was used to work out D and trimming. Among about 160,000 clones, about 90% were seen once, and the ten largest hold about 4.8%.

This receptor was identified in a man aged 25-40 years with COVID-19, enrolled during active disease. V and J are TRBV6-2 or TRBV6-3 and TRBJ1-5, with 8 bases fitting TRBD1. The specimen sequenced was peripheral blood. The CDR3: CASSKIRQGPNQPQHF. In DNA, the CDR3 is TGTGCCAGCAGCAAGATCAGACAGGGGCCCAATCAGCCCCAGCATTTT.